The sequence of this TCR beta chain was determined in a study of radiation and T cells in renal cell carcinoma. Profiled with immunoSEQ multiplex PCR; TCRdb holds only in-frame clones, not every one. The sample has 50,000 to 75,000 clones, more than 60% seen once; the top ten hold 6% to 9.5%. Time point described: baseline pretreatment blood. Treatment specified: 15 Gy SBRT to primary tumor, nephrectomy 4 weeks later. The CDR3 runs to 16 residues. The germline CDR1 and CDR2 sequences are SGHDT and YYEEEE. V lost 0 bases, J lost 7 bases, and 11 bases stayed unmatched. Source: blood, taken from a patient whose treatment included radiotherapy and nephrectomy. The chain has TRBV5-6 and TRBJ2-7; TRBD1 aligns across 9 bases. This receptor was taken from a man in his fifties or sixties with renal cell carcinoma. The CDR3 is CASSLGTGGPVGEQYF. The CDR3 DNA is TGTGCCAGCAGCTTGGGAACAGGGGGCCCTGTCGGAGAGCAGTACTTC.